This T cell receptor beta chain was identified during a study of long-term antiretroviral therapy in people with HIV. In each sample, roughly 0.95-10 million cryopreserved PBMC were present before DNA extraction. Runs used v3.0 of the immunoSEQ assay and were done at survey level. Data came from immunoSEQ multiplex PCR; TCRdb stores just in-frame clones and leaves some out. Of about 22,000 clones detected, 84% appear once; the ten largest clones hold over 15%. This CDR3 has 15 residues. Per the germline V gene, CDR1 is SGDLS and CDR2 is YYNGEE. The V gene lost 0 bases and the J gene lost 0 bases, with 7 bases spanning the gap.

The gene calls are TRBV9 and TRBJ1-3, with a possible D match to TRBD1 (6 bases). The sample here was unsorted PBMCs, taken 0.1 years before starting antiretroviral therapy. This clonotype was obtained from a man between 18 and 29 years old with HIV. Here the CDR3 reads CASSVGGPSGNTIYF. CDR3 nucleotide sequence: TGTGCCAGCAGCGTAGGGGGGCCCTCTGGAAACACCATATATTTT. The whole variable domain, remainder taken from reference TRBV9 and TRBJ1-3, is DSGVTQTPKHLITATGQRVTLRCSPRSGDLSVYWYQQSLDQGLQFLIQYYNGEERAKGNILERFSAQQFPDLHSELNLSSLELGDSALYFCASSVGGPSGNTIYFGEGSWLTVV.